These 20 T cell receptor beta chains were sequenced from one sample in a study of identical twins. MiXCR, applied by TCRdb to the 5' RACE reads, yields one record per CDR3 protein. The top ten hold more than 0.25% of the sample, which has roughly 1,500,000 distinct CDR3 sequences, more than 30% seen once. The sequenced material came from cord blood. All receptors derive from a newborn girl in good health.

This clonotype has more than one count but fewer than ten. CDR3: CASSIGLAGGTHNEQFF. The CDR3 bases are TGTGCCAGCAGCATCGGACTAGCGGGGGGGACGCACAATGAGCAGTTCTTC. V usage is TRBV5-4 and J usage is TRBJ2-1, with TRBD2 matching 15 bases. Trimming removed 4 bases from V and 5 bases from J; junction bases left unmatched: 7. CDR3 length equals 17 residues. The germline gives CDR1 SGHNT, CDR2 YYREEE (reference sequence). The variable domain in full, with the rest retrieved from reference TRBV5-4 and TRBJ2-1, is ETGVTQSPTHLIKTRGQQVTLRCSSQSGHNTVSWYQQALGQGPQFIFQYYREEENGRGNFPPRFSGLQFPNYSSELNVNALELDDSALYLCASSIGLAGGTHNEQFFGPGTRLTVL.

The CDR3 here is CSVEDGLTDNEQFF. As DNA, the CDR3 is TGCAGCGTTGAAGATGGGCTCACAGACAATGAGCAGTTCTTC. The rearrangement joins TRBV29-1 to TRBJ2-1, with unresolved D. This CDR3 spans 14 amino acids. Germline V CDR1 and CDR2: SQVTM, ANQGSEA. The V gene lost 0 bases and the J gene lost 5 bases, with 11 bases spanning the gap.

This clonotype appeared many times. The junction departs from the called germline gene at one end, perhaps through a read error. This sequence joins TRBV5-6 and TRBJ1-2; D call uncertain. Germline assignment: CDR1 SGHDT and CDR2 YYEEEE. There are 14 residues in the CDR3. CDR3: CASSLVGLNYGYTF. The CDR3 coding sequence is TGTGCCAGCAGTTTGGTAGGGCTTAACTATGGCTACACCTTC.

As for this clonotype: One end of the junction varies from germline; a read error may be responsible. V is TRBV28 and J is TRBJ2-7, with unresolved D. CDR3 length equals 14 residues. Germline assignment: CDR1 MDHEN and CDR2 SYDVKM. The CDR3 region has the DNA TGTGCCAACAGTTTCAGCCAGAGCTCCTACGAGCAGTACTTC. Protein sequence: CANSFSQSSYEQYF.

The table lists this clonotype with a few counts. This CDR3 reads CASSQDFLGLAGGTDTQYF. CDR3 coding DNA: TGCGCCAGCAGCCAAGATTTCCTGGGACTAGCGGGAGGTACAGATACGCAGTATTTT. The chain couples TRBV4-1 to TRBJ2-3, with 15 bases matching TRBD2. The germline gives CDR1 MGHRA, CDR2 YSYEKL. The V gene end was trimmed by 0 bases and the J gene end by 3 bases; junction bases not matched to a gene: 7. The CDR3 loop spans 19 amino acids.

This clonotype has only one observation. This rearrangement joins TRBV19 to TRBJ2-1; 10 positions agree with TRBD2. J was trimmed by 6 bases and V by 7 bases; bases with no gene match: 9. This CDR3 comprises 15 residues. Germline V lookup: CDR1 LNHDA, CDR2 SQIVND (reference sequence). Here the CDR3 DNA reads TGTGCCAGTAAAATACGGGTAGCGGGAGGCAATGAGCAGTTCTTC. This translates into CASKIRVAGGNEQFF.

There are many counts of this clonotype. The rearrangement uses TRBV20-1 and TRBJ2-5, with D hard to call. V lost 3 bases and J lost 2, with 10 bases in between. The germline CDR1 and CDR2 sequences are DFQATT and SNEGSKA (reference sequence). This CDR3 comprises 13 residues. DNA of the CDR3: TGCAGTGCTAGCACGGGCGGTCAAGAGACCCAGTACTTC. Amino acids: CSASTGGQETQYF.

This clonotype was recorded a few times. This chain uses TRBV20-1 with TRBJ2-1, with TRBD2 matching 13 bases. V lost 3 bases and J lost 4; bases outside the gene matches: 3. Germline CDR1 DFQATT, CDR2 SNEGSKA (reference sequence). CDR3 length: 15 residues. DNA of the CDR3: TGCAGTGCTAGTCGGACTAGCGGGAGATACAATGAGCAGTTCTTC. This sequence encodes CSASRTSGRYNEQFF.

V gene TRBV12-3 or TRBV12-4 combines with J gene TRBJ2-7; D is perhaps TRBD1 or TRBD2 (5 bases each). With the DNA end fitting TRBJ2-5 better, the J assignment may be wrong. The CDR3 is 14 amino acids. The CDR3 loop is CASSLAWGRETQYF. DNA for the CDR3: TGTGCCAGCAGTTTGGCGTGGGGGAGAGAGACCCAGTACTTC.

This chain uses TRBV10-1 with TRBJ1-2; D gene uncertain. The V gene's germline CDR1 is WNHNN and CDR2 SYGVQD (reference sequence). Trimming left V 3 bases short and J 8 bases short, with 13 bases between. This CDR3 has 13 residues. This chain's CDR3 is CASSDRRMGGYTF. CDR3 nucleotide sequence: TGCGCCAGCAGTGATAGACGTATGGGGGGCTACACCTTC.

The chain is built from TRBV28 and TRBJ2-3; 9 nucleotides line up with TRBD2. The CDR3 runs to 16 residues. Germline loops: CDR1 MDHEN, CDR2 SYDVKM. V dropped 5 bases and J dropped 4; count of bases not matched to a gene: 10. CDR3 amino acids: CASSPHSGSSADTQYF. CDR3 DNA: TGTGCCAGCAGTCCCCATAGCGGGAGTTCGGCAGATACGCAGTATTTT.

This clonotype was counted a few times. The V gene is TRBV27, the J gene TRBJ2-7, with D possibly being TRBD1 (6 bases). The length of the CDR3 is 16 residues. The V and J ends lost 1 base and 2 bases respectively, with 15 bases between them. Germline V lookup: CDR1 MNHEY, CDR2 SMNVEV (reference sequence). The DNA of the CDR3 is TGTGCCAGCAGTTTATTTCCAGGGGCGTTCCCCTACGAGCAGTACTTC. Its translation: CASSLFPGAFPYEQYF.

The genes are TRBV20-1 and TRBJ2-3; a possible D gene is TRBD1 (5 bases). Per germline, CDR1 DFQATT and CDR2 SNEGSKA (reference sequence). The germline V and J ends were trimmed by 1 base and 5 bases, with 10 bases remaining between them. This CDR3 has 13 residues. CDR3 nucleotide sequence: TGCAGTGCTAGAGGACAGTTGGTAGATACGCAGTATTTT. Its protein product is CSARGQLVDTQYF.

This rearrangement joins TRBV6-6 to TRBJ2-3, with D perhaps matching TRBD1 (6 bases). Germline-derived CDR1 and CDR2 are MNHNY and SVGAGI (reference sequence). V shed 0 bases and J shed 3 bases, with 10 bases lying between them. CDR3 length: 15 residues. In DNA, the CDR3 is TGTGCCAGCAGTTACTCGGGGGCGCTGACAGATACGCAGTATTTT. Amino acids: CASSYSGALTDTQYF.

The CDR3 nucleotides are TGTGCCAGCAGTTTATTTAGCGGGAGGGCCTACGAGCAGTTCTTC. Encoded protein: CASSLFSGRAYEQFF. This chain links TRBV27 with TRBJ2-1, with 11 bases that match TRBD2. The germline V gene has CDR1 MNHEY and CDR2 SMNVEV (reference sequence). The CDR3 loop spans 15 amino acids. V was clipped by 1 base and J by 10 bases; unmatched bases: 6.

In regard to this clonotype: An end of the junction differs from the germline gene, which may be a read error. The chain joins TRBV7-2 to TRBJ2-1; 7 bases are shared with TRBD2. The CDR3 runs 13 residues. Germline V gene data show CDR1 as SGHTA and CDR2 as FQGNSA. CDR3 amino acids: CASSLTSVNEQVF. For the CDR3, the DNA is TGTGCCAGCAGCCTCACTAGCGTCAATGAGCAGGTCTTC.

The chain combines TRBV3-1 with TRBJ2-7; 10 positions match TRBD2. Germline loops: CDR1 LGHDT, CDR2 YNNKEL (reference sequence). The J segment lost 1 base and the V segment lost 2 bases, leaving 2 bases of the junction unmatched. The CDR3 contains 15 residues. The CDR3 sequence is CASSQTAGGSYEQYF. CDR3 sequence (DNA): TGTGCCAGCAGCCAAACAGCGGGAGGGTCCTACGAGCAGTACTTC.

The table lists this clonotype with many counts. The chain joins TRBV4-1 to TRBJ2-7; D unclear. The CDR3 loop spans 15 amino acids. Trimming cost V 4 bases and J 7 bases, with 20 bases left between them. CDR1 and CDR2 from the germline V gene are MGHRA and YSYEKL. The CDR3 loop reads CASSRSYRDLGEQYF. The CDR3 bases are TGCGCCAGCAGCCGGTCATATCGAGACCTGGGTGAGCAGTACTTC.

This chain joins TRBV9 and TRBJ2-2, with 9 bases matching TRBD1. Germline CDR1 SGDLS, CDR2 YYNGEE. The ends lost 4 bases at V and 6 bases at J; junction bases unmatched: 7. This CDR3 is 15 amino acids long. CDR3 in amino acids: CASSTRTGAAGELFF. The CDR3 bases are TGTGCCAGCAGCACAAGGACAGGGGCGGCCGGGGAGCTGTTTTTT.

This chain uses TRBV2 with TRBJ2-7, with unresolved D. The J call is uncertain, as TRBJ2-5 better fits the DNA end. The CDR3 sequence is 14 residues long. CDR1 and CDR2 (germline): SNHLY, FYNNEI. The CDR3 coding sequence is TGTGCCAGCAGTGAAGTACAGCTCCAAGAGACCCAGTACTTC. This sequence encodes CASSEVQLQETQYF.